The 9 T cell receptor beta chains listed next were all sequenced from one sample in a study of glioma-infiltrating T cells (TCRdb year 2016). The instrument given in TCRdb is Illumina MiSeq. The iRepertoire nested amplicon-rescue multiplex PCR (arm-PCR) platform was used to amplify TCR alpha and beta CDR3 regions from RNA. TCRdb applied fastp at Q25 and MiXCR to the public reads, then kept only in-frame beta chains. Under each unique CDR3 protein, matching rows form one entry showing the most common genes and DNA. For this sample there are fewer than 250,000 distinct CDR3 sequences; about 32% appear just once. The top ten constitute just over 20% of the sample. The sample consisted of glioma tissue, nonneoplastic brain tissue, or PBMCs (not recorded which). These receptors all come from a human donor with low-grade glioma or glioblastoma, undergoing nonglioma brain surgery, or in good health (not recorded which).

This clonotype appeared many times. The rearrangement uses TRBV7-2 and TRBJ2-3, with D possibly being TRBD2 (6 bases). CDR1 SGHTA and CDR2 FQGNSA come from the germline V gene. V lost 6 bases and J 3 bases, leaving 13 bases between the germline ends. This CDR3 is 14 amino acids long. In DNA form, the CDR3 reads TGTGCCAGCAGTTTGGAGGGAAGTACAGATACGCAGTATTTT. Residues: CASSLEGSTDTQYF.

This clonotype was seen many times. The CDR3, as DNA: TGTGCCAGCAGTTCCGGACATACCTTCAATCAGCCCCAGCATTTT. This translates into CASSSGHTFNQPQHF. This chain links TRBV6-1 with TRBJ1-5; TRBD1 might be the D (5 bases). Germline CDR1 reads MNHNS; CDR2 reads SASEGT. The CDR3 is made up of 15 amino acids. V was shortened by 5 bases and J by 3 bases, with 14 bases between the two germline ends.

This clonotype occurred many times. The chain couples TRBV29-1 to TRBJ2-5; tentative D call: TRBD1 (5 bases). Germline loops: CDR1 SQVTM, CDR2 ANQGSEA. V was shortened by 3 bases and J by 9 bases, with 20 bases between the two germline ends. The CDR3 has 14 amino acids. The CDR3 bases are TGCAGCGTTGATCCCGTGGCAGGGCTTTCGGCCCAGTACTTC. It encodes CSVDPVAGLSAQYF.

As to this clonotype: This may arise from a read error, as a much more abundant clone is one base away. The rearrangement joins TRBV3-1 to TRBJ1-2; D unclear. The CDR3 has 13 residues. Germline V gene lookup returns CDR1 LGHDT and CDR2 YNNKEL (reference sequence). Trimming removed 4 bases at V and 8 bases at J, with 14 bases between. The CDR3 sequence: CASSPWIVGGYTF. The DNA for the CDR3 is TGTGCCAGCAGCCCATGGATCGTAGGCGGCTACACCTTC.

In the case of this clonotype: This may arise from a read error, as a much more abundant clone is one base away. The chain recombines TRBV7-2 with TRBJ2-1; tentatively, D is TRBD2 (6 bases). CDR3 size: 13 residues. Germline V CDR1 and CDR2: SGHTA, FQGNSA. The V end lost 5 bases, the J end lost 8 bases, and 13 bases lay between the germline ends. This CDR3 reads CASSRNWGDEQFF. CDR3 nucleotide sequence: TGTGCCAGCAGCCGGAACTGGGGGGATGAGCAGTTCTTC.

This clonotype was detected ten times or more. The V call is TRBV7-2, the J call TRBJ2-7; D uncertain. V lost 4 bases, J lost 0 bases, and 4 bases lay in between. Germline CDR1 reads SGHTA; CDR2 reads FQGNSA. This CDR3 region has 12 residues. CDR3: CASSSISYEQYF. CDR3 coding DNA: TGTGCCAGCAGCTCCATCTCCTACGAGCAGTACTTC.

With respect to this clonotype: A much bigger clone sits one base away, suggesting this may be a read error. CDR3 residues: CASSPQENEKFF. CDR3 in DNA: TGTGCCAGCAGCCCGCAGGAGAATGAGAAGTTCTTC. V is TRBV7-2 and J is TRBJ2-1; D remains ambiguous. Germline CDR1 SGHTA, CDR2 FQGNSA. This CDR3 spans 12 amino acids.

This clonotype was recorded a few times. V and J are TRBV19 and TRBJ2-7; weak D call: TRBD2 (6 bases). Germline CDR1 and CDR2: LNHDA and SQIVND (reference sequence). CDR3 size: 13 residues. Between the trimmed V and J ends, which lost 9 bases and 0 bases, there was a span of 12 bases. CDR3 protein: CASKTGGSYEQYF. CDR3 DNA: TGTGCCAGCAAGACCGGGGGCTCCTACGAGCAGTACTTC.

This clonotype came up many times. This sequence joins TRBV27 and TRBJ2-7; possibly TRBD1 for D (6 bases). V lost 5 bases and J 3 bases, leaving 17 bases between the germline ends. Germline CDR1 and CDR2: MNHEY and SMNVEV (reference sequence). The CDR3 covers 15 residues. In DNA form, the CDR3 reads TGTGCCAGCAGTCCGTCCGGGACACTTCGCTACGAGCAGTACTTC. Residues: CASSPSGTLRYEQYF.